The next 2 T cell receptor beta chains were all read from a single sample in a study of blood T cell repertoires in COVID-19. Here immunoSEQ multiplex PCR was the method, and the copy in TCRdb shows in-frame clones only, minus some. Of around 300,000 clones in the sample, around 89% are singletons; the top ten hold about 4%. The sample was peripheral blood. Receptors were obtained from a woman between 40 and 55 years old with acute or convalescent COVID-19.

The chain employs TRBV5-1 and TRBJ2-5; the match to TRBD2 covers 13 bases. The germline V gene encodes CDR1 SGHRS and CDR2 YFSETQ. With 2 bases clipped from V and 1 base from J, the junction kept 2 bases outside the gene matches. CDR3 size: 16 residues. The chain's CDR3 is CASSFTSGGAQETQYF. The CDR3 DNA follows: TGCGCCAGCAGCTTTACTAGCGGGGGGGCCCAAGAGACCCAGTACTTC.

This chain uses TRBV5-1 with TRBJ2-3, with 10 bases fitting TRBD2. From germline, CDR1 is SGHRS and CDR2 YFSETQ. This CDR3 is built from 15 residues. After removal of 4 bases from V and 4 bases from J, the junction contained 6 bases not matched to a gene. The CDR3 sequence is CASSPSGGAADTQYF. The CDR3 DNA is TGCGCCAGCAGCCCGAGCGGGGGGGCCGCAGATACGCAGTATTTT.